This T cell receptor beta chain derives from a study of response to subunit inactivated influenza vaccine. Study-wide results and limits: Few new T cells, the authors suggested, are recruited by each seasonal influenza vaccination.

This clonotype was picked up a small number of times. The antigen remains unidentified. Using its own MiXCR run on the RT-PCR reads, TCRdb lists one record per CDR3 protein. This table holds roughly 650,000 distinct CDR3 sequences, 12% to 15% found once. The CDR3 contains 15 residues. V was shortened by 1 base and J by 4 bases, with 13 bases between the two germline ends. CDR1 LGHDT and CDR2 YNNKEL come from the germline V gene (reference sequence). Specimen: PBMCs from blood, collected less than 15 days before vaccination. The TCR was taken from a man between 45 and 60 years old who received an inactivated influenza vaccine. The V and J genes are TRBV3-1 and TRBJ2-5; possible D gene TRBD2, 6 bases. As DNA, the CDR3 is TGTGCCAGCAGCCAAGTGGGGAGCGGGCGAGAGACCCAGTACTTC. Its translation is CASSQVGSGRETQYF.